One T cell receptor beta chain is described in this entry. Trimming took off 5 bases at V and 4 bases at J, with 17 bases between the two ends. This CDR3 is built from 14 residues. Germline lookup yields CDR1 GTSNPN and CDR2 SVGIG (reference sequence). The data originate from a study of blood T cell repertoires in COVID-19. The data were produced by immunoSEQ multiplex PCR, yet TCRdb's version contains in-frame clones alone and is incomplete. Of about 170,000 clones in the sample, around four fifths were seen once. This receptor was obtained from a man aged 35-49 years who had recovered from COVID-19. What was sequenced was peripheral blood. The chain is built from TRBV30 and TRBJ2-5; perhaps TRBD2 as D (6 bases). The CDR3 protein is CAWGLMGGGETQYF. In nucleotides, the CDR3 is TGTGCCTGGGGCCTAATGGGGGGAGGAGAGACCCAGTACTTC.